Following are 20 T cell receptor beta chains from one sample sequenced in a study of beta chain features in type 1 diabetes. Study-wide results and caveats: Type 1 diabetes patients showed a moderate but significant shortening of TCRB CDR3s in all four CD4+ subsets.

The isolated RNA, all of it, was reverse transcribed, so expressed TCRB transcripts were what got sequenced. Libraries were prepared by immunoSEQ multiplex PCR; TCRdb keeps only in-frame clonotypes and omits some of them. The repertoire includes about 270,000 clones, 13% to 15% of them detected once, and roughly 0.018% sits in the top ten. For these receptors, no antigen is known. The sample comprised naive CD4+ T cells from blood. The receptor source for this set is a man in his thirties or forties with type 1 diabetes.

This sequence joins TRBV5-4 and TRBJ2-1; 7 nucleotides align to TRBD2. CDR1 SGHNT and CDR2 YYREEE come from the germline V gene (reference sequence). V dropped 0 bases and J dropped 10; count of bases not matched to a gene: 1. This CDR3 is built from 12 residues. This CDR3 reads CASSLDGREQFF. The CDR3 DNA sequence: TGTGCCAGCAGCTTGGACGGGAGGGAGCAGTTCTTC.

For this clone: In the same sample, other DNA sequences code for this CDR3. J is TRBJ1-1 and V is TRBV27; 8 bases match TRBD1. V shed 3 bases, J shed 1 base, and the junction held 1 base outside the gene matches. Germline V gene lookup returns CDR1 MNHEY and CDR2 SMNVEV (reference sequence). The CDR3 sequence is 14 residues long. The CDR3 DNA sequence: TGTGCCAGCAGTTTTGGACAGGGGAACACTGAAGCTTTCTTT. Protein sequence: CASSFGQGNTEAFF.

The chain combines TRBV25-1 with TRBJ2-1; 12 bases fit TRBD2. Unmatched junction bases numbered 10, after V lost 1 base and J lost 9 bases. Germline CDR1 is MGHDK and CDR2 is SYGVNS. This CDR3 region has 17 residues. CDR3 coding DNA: TGTGCCAGCAGTGAATTTAAGAGGCTAGCGGGAGGGGGTGAGCAGTTCTTC. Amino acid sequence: CASSEFKRLAGGGEQFF.

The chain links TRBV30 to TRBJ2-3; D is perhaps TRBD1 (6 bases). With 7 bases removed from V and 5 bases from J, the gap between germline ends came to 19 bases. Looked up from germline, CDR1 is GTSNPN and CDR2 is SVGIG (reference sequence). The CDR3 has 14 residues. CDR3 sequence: CASPLTGLGDTQYF. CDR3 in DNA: TGTGCCTCCCCCCTCACAGGGTTGGGAGATACGCAGTATTTT.

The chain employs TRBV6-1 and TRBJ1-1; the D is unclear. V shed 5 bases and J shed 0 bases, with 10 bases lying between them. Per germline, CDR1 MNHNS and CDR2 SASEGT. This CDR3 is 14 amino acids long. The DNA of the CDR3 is TGTGCCAGCAGTCGGTCAAACCTGAACACTGAAGCTTTCTTT. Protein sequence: CASSRSNLNTEAFF.

This CDR3 reads CASSVDRGHPSTNEKLFF. CDR3 nucleotides: TGTGCCAGCAGCGTCGACAGGGGACATCCCTCAACTAATGAAAAACTGTTTTTT. This chain connects TRBV7-2 to TRBJ1-4, with 8 bases lining up with TRBD1. The CDR3 runs 18 residues. Germline V CDR1 and CDR2: SGHTA, FQGNSA. The trim removed 5 bases at V and 0 bases at J, leaving 11 bases unmatched.

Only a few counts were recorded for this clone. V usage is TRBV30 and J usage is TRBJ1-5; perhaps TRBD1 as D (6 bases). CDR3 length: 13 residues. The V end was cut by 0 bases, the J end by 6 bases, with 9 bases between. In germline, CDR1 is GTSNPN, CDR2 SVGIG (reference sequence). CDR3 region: CAWSVRGAQPQHF. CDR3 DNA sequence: TGTGCCTGGAGTGTACGGGGGGCTCAGCCCCAGCATTTT.

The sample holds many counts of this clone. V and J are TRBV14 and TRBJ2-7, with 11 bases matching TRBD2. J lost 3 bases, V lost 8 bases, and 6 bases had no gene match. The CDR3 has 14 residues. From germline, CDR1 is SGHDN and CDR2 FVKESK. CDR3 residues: CASARTSGLYEQYF. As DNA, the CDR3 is TGTGCCAGCGCGAGGACTAGCGGGCTCTACGAGCAGTACTTC.

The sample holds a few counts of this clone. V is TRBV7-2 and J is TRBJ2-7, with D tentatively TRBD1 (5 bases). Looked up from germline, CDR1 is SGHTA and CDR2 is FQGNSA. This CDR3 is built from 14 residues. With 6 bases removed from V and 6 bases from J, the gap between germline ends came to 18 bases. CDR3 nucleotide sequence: TGTGCCAGCAGTCACGGAGTAGGGGTAGGCGAGCAGTACTTC. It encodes CASSHGVGVGEQYF.

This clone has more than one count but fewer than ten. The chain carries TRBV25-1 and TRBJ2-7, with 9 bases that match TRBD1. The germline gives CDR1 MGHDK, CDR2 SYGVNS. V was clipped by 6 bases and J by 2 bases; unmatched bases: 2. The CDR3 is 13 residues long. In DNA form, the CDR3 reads TGTGCCAGCAGAAGGGACAGGGCCTACGAGCAGTACTTC. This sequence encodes CASRRDRAYEQYF.

CDR3 sequence: CASSVQTFSDEQFF. In DNA, the CDR3 is TGTGCCAGCAGTGTCCAGACCTTTAGCGATGAGCAGTTCTTC. The V gene is TRBV2, the J gene TRBJ2-1; tentatively, D is TRBD2 (5 bases). V was cut by 4 bases and J by 8 bases, with 15 bases left in between. The CDR3 runs to 14 residues. The germline CDR1 and CDR2 sequences are SNHLY and FYNNEI.

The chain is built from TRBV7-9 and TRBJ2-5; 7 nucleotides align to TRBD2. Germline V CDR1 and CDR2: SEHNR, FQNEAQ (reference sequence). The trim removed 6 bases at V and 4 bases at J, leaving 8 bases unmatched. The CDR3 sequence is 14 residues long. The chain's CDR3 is CASRPPAGVETQYF. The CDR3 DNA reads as TGTGCCAGCAGGCCCCCGGCGGGGGTAGAGACCCAGTACTTC.

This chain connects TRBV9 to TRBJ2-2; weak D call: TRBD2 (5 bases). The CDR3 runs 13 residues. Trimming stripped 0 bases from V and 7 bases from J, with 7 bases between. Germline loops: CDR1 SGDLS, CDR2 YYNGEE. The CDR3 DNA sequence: TGTGCCAGCAGCGTAGCGAGGGACGGGGAGCTGTTTTTT. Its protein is CASSVARDGELFF.

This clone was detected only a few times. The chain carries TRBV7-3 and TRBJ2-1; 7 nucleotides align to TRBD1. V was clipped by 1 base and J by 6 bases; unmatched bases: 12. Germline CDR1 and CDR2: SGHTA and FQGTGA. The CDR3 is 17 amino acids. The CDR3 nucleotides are TGTGCCAGCAGCTTAAAACAAACGGCCAGGGGGACCAATGAGCAGTTCTTC. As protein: CASSLKQTARGTNEQFF.

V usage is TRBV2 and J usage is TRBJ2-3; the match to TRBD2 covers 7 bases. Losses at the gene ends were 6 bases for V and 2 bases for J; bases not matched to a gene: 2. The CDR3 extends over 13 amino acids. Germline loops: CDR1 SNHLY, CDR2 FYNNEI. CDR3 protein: CASSRGVTDTQYF. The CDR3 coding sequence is TGTGCCAGCAGCCGGGGGGTCACAGATACGCAGTATTTT.

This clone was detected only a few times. CDR3 sequence reads: CASSPRKGRSTDTQYF. DNA of the CDR3: TGTGCCAGCTCACCACGAAAGGGGCGAAGCACAGATACGCAGTATTTT. The chain is built from TRBV18 and TRBJ2-3, with D perhaps matching TRBD1 (5 bases). Germline V gene lookup returns CDR1 KGHSH and CDR2 LQKENI. The CDR3 runs to 16 residues. The ends were cut back, 1 base at V and 0 bases at J, with 11 bases in the middle. Together with reference TRBV18 and TRBJ2-3, the CDR3 gives the full variable domain: NAGVMQNPRHLVRRRGQEARLRCSPMKGHSHVYWYRQLPEEGLKFMVYLQKENIIDESGMPKERFSAEFPKEGPSILRIQQVVRGDSAAYFCASSPRKGRSTDTQYFGPGTRLTVL.

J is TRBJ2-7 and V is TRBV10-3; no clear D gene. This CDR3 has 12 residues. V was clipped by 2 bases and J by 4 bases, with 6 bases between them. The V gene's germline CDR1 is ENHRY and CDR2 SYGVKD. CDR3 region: CAISEREYEQYF. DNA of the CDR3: TGTGCCATCAGTGAGAGAGAATACGAGCAGTACTTC.

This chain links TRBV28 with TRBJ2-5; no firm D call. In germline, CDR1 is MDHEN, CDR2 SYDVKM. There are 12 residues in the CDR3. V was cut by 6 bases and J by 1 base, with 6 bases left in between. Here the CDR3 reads CASRSLQETQYF. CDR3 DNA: TGTGCCAGCAGGAGCCTCCAAGAGACCCAGTACTTC.

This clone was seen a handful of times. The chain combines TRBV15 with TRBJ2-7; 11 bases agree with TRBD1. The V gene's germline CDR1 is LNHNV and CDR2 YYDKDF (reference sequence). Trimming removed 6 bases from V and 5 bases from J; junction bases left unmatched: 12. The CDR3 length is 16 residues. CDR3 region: CATSLGGTGGFDEQYF. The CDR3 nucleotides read TGTGCCACCAGTTTGGGCGGGACAGGGGGGTTTGACGAGCAGTACTTC. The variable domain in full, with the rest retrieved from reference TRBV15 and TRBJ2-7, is DAMVIQNPRYQVTQFGKPVTLSCSQTLNHNVMYWYQQKSSQAPKLLFHYYDKDFNNEADTPDNFQSRRPNTSFCFLDIRSPGLGDTAMYLCATSLGGTGGFDEQYFGPGTRLTVT.

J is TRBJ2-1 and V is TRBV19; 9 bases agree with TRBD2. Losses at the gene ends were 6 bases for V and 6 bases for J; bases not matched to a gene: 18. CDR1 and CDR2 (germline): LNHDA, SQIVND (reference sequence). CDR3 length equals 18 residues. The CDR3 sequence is CASRKRKLGLAGSNEQFF. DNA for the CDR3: TGTGCCAGTAGAAAGAGAAAGCTAGGGCTAGCGGGGAGCAATGAGCAGTTCTTC.